Presented here are 25 T cell receptor beta chains from one specimen sequenced in a study of blood T cell repertoires in COVID-19. TCRdb's copy holds only in-frame clones and misses some; the assay was immunoSEQ multiplex PCR. The sample holds approximately 100,000 clones; about 89% are singletons and the top ten take about 18%. Sequencing input: peripheral blood. Receptors originate from a human donor with acute or convalescent COVID-19. The donor label of this sample is uncertain.

The chain carries TRBV18 and TRBJ1-5, with D perhaps matching TRBD1 (6 bases). Germline V CDR1 and CDR2: KGHSH, LQKENI. CDR3 length: 13 amino acids. Trimming removed 8 bases from V and 4 bases from J, with 12 bases in between. The CDR3 reads CASTNRENQPQHF. The CDR3 coding sequence is TGTGCCAGCACAAACAGGGAAAATCAGCCCCAGCATTTT.

V is TRBV5-6 and J is TRBJ2-3, with D tentatively TRBD1 (6 bases). CDR1 is SGHDT and CDR2 is YYEEEE in the germline V gene. The CDR3 runs to 16 residues. The V end was cut by 1 base, the J end by 0 bases, with 12 bases between. CDR3 DNA sequence: TGTGCCAGCAGCTTGCCTAGGGGGTCTAGCACAGATACGCAGTATTTT. Protein: CASSLPRGSSTDTQYF.

This clone was observed a handful of times. The chain links TRBV19 to TRBJ2-1; 13 bases are a match to TRBD2. CDR3 size: 15 residues. CDR1 LNHDA and CDR2 SQIVND come from the germline V gene (reference sequence). V lost 6 bases to trimming and J lost 6 bases; unmatched junction nucleotides: 5. The CDR3 protein is CASSLTSGGPNEQFF. The CDR3 DNA is TGTGCCAGTAGCCTGACTAGCGGGGGGCCCAATGAGCAGTTCTTC.

The J gene is TRBJ2-1, the V gene TRBV7-3; perhaps TRBD2 as D (6 bases). CDR3 size: 13 residues. Germline CDR1 reads SGHTA; CDR2 reads FQGTGA. The V end lost 0 bases, the J end lost 9 bases, and 9 bases lay between the germline ends. CDR3 sequence reads: CASSLTWGGEQFF. The CDR3 nucleotides read TGTGCCAGCAGCTTAACATGGGGAGGTGAGCAGTTCTTC.

This clone was detected only a few times. The chain links TRBV9 to TRBJ2-3; a weak D match, TRBD1 (5 bases). The germline CDR1 and CDR2 sequences are SGDLS and YYNGEE. There are 13 residues in the CDR3. V shed 3 bases and J shed 6 bases, with 11 bases lying between them. The CDR3 sequence: CASSEQGSDTQYF. The CDR3, as DNA: TGTGCCAGCAGCGAGCAGGGTTCTGATACGCAGTATTTT.

This clone has a single count. Within the sample, other DNA sequences also encode this same CDR3. The genes are TRBV7-2 and TRBJ1-5; 9 bases match TRBD1. The CDR3 length is 15 residues. V shed 3 bases, J shed 1 base, and the junction held 1 base outside the gene matches. The germline gives CDR1 SGHTA, CDR2 FQGNSA. The CDR3 sequence is CASSFDRGSNQPQHF. Written as DNA, the CDR3 is TGTGCCAGCAGCTTTGACAGGGGGAGCAATCAGCCCCAGCATTTT.

This chain uses TRBV4-1 with TRBJ2-7; 7 positions agree with TRBD2. Germline CDR1 reads MGHRA; CDR2 reads YSYEKL. The V gene end was trimmed by 4 bases and the J gene end by 4 bases; junction bases not matched to a gene: 10. The CDR3 length is 15 residues. The chain's CDR3 is CASSRGPGLFYEQYF. As DNA, the CDR3 is TGCGCCAGCAGCCGAGGACCGGGACTATTTTACGAGCAGTACTTC.

The chain uses TRBV28 and TRBJ1-5, with TRBD1 matching 8 bases. CDR3 length equals 16 residues. With V trimmed by 6 bases and J by 6 bases, 13 bases remained unmatched. Germline V lookup: CDR1 MDHEN, CDR2 SYDVKM. DNA for the CDR3: TGTGCCAGCAGAAACCGATACTCAGGGGGCAGTCAGCCCCAGCATTTT. Translating it yields CASRNRYSGGSQPQHF.

The chain recombines TRBV28 with TRBJ2-7; the match to TRBD1 covers 7 bases. V gave up 3 bases and J gave up 2 bases; unmatched junction bases: 4. This CDR3 region has 14 residues. Germline lookup yields CDR1 MDHEN and CDR2 SYDVKM. The CDR3 nucleotides read TGTGCCAGCAGTTTGGCAGGGGGACCCTACGAGCAGTACTTC. Protein sequence: CASSLAGGPYEQYF.

The chain carries TRBV27 and TRBJ1-1; D perhaps matches TRBD1 (5 bases). Per germline, CDR1 MNHEY and CDR2 SMNVEV (reference sequence). With 3 bases removed from V and 6 bases from J, the gap between germline ends came to 8 bases. The CDR3 length is 12 residues. CDR3 sequence: CASSFVGAEAFF. The CDR3 region has the DNA TGTGCCAGCAGTTTTGTAGGGGCTGAAGCTTTCTTT.

J is TRBJ2-7 and V is TRBV4-1; 9 bases align to TRBD1. Germline CDR1 is MGHRA and CDR2 is YSYEKL. The trim removed 2 bases at V and 5 bases at J, leaving 10 bases unmatched. The length of the CDR3 is 16 residues. Here the CDR3 reads CASSQPYRGRLDEQYF. The CDR3 bases are TGCGCCAGCAGCCAACCCTACAGGGGGCGGTTGGACGAGCAGTACTTC.

This sequence joins TRBV28 and TRBJ1-1; 9 nucleotides match TRBD1. CDR3 length: 14 residues. CDR1 is MDHEN, CDR2 SYDVKM, per germline. J gave up 5 bases and V 5 bases, and 6 bases lay outside the gene matches. CDR3 protein: CASSNTDRGTEAFF. The CDR3 nucleotides read TGTGCCAGCAGTAATACCGACAGGGGGACTGAAGCTTTCTTT.

The chain has TRBV6-6 and TRBJ2-2, with a possible D match to TRBD2 (6 bases). CDR3 length: 16 amino acids. Germline V gene lookup returns CDR1 MNHNY and CDR2 SVGAGI (reference sequence). Trimming cost V 2 bases and J 3 bases, with 13 bases left between them. The CDR3, as DNA: TGTGCCAGCAGTTACCTAAAGCGGGTCGACACCGGGGAGCTGTTTTTT. It encodes CASSYLKRVDTGELFF.

The rearrangement uses TRBV6-2 or TRBV6-3 and TRBJ2-1; TRBD1 matches at 9 bases. Germline CDR1 reads MNHEY; CDR2 reads SVGEGT. The V segment lost 2 bases and the J segment 5 bases; nucleotides outside the gene matches: 7. The CDR3 consists of 16 residues. The CDR3 here is CASSYRTGDRDNEQFF. The DNA of the CDR3 is TGTGCCAGCAGTTACCGGACAGGGGATCGGGACAATGAGCAGTTCTTC.

The V gene is TRBV13, the J gene TRBJ2-3; a weak D match, TRBD1 (6 bases). CDR1 is PRHDT, CDR2 FYEKMQ, per germline (reference sequence). V gave up 5 bases and J gave up 1 base, with 16 bases separating them. CDR3 length: 16 amino acids. The CDR3 protein is CASSVSQGPRTDTQYF. In DNA, the CDR3 is TGTGCCAGCAGCGTGAGTCAGGGGCCCCGCACAGATACGCAGTATTTT. The full variable domain, rest sourced from reference TRBV13 and TRBJ2-3, is AAGVIQSPRHLIKEKRETATLKCYPIPRHDTVYWYQQGPGQDPQFLISFYEKMQSDKGSIPDRFSAQQFSDYHSELNMSSLELGDSALYFCASSVSQGPRTDTQYFGPGTRLTVL.

This chain connects TRBV6-2 or TRBV6-3 to TRBJ2-5, with TRBD2 as a possible D gene (5 bases). CDR1 and CDR2 from the germline V gene are MNHEY and SVGEGT. V shed 3 bases and J shed 4 bases, with 12 bases lying between them. This CDR3 region has 14 residues. The CDR3 coding sequence is TGTGCCAGCAGTTATGGAGGCTCGTTAGAGACCCAGTACTTC. As protein: CASSYGGSLETQYF.

The gene calls are TRBV5-6 and TRBJ1-3; D call uncertain. V gave up 1 base and J gave up 0 bases, with 8 bases separating them. Germline CDR1 reads SGHDT; CDR2 reads YYEEEE. The CDR3 length is 15 residues. CDR3 in amino acids: CASSLYTVSGNTIYF. The CDR3 DNA reads TGTGCCAGCAGCTTGTATACGGTCTCTGGAAACACCATATATTTT.

This rearrangement joins TRBV5-4 to TRBJ2-1; 13 nucleotides line up with TRBD2. Germline V lookup: CDR1 SGHNT, CDR2 YYREEE (reference sequence). The CDR3 loop spans 16 amino acids. V dropped 0 bases and J dropped 9; count of bases not matched to a gene: 6. The CDR3 nucleotides are TGTGCCAGCAGCTTGGCCGGACTAGCGGGGGCAAGTGAGCAGTTCTTC. Amino acid sequence: CASSLAGLAGASEQFF.

V is TRBV5-8 and J is TRBJ2-1, with TRBD1 matching 8 bases. The CDR3 runs 15 residues. Looked up from germline, CDR1 is SGHTS and CDR2 is YDEGEE. V shed 4 bases and J 3 bases; nucleotides not matched to a gene: 6. The CDR3 DNA reads as TGTGCCAGCAGCATAGGACAGGGCTTCTACAATGAGCAGTTCTTC. Protein: CASSIGQGFYNEQFF.

This rearrangement joins TRBV3-1 (or the pseudogene TRBV3-2) to TRBJ2-7; the match to TRBD1 covers 9 bases. V shed 5 bases and J 2 bases; nucleotides not matched to a gene: 7. Germline V gene data show CDR1 as LGHDT and CDR2 as YNNKEL (reference sequence). This CDR3 has 15 amino acids. The CDR3 spells CASSETGTGTYEQYF. CDR3 nucleotides: TGTGCCAGCAGCGAAACCGGGACAGGGACCTACGAGCAGTACTTC.

The chain links TRBV15 to TRBJ1-5; no definite D call. This CDR3 contains 14 residues. Germline V gene sequence: CDR1 LNHNV, CDR2 YYDKDF (reference sequence). Trimming removed 0 bases from V and 4 bases from J, with 7 bases in between. CDR3 amino acids: CATSREPGNQPQHF. DNA for the CDR3: TGTGCCACCAGCAGAGAACCAGGTAATCAGCCCCAGCATTTT. Based on the CDR3 plus reference TRBV15 and TRBJ1-5, the full variable domain is DAMVIQNPRYQVTQFGKPVTLSCSQTLNHNVMYWYQQKSSQAPKLLFHYYDKDFNNEADTPDNFQSRRPNTSFCFLDIRSPGLGDTAMYLCATSREPGNQPQHFGDGTRLSIL.

The chain joins TRBV7-6 to TRBJ1-4; D ambiguous. The V gene's germline CDR1 is SGHVS and CDR2 FNYEAQ. This CDR3 spans 15 amino acids. Deletions cut 5 bases from V and 7 bases from J, with 17 bases between. Here the CDR3 DNA reads TGTGCCAGCAGCCCCCTCTTGCGGGCGTCTGAAAAACTGTTTTTT. Translating gives CASSPLLRASEKLFF.

The rearrangement joins TRBV5-5 to TRBJ2-7; 8 nucleotides agree with TRBD2. The CDR3 is 15 residues long. The V segment lost 5 bases and the J segment 6 bases; nucleotides outside the gene matches: 13. The germline V gene encodes CDR1 SGHKS and CDR2 YYEKEE (reference sequence). In DNA, the CDR3 is TGTGCCAGCAGGCCCCTCGCACTAGCGGCTCGCGAGCAGTACTTC. Amino acid sequence: CASRPLALAAREQYF.

This sequence joins TRBV7-9 and TRBJ1-2, with TRBD1 identical over 10 bases. CDR1 is SEHNR and CDR2 is FQNEAQ in the germline V gene (reference sequence). CDR3 length: 16 residues. J lost 7 bases, V lost 3 bases, and 11 bases had no gene match. The chain's CDR3 is CASSFSPGQGIGGYTF. The CDR3 coding sequence is TGTGCCAGCAGCTTTTCACCGGGACAGGGGATCGGTGGCTACACCTTC.

This CDR3 is CASSPGLDTDTQYF. Written as DNA, the CDR3 is TGTGCCAGCTCACCGGGGCTAGACACAGATACGCAGTATTTT. J is TRBJ2-3 and V is TRBV18, with D possibly matching TRBD1 (5 bases). V lost 3 bases and J lost 2, with 9 bases in between. Germline CDR1 and CDR2: KGHSH and LQKENI. The CDR3 is 14 amino acids.